A single sample is the source of the 28 T cell receptor beta chains below, sequenced in a study of T cells in localized non-small cell lung cancer. TCRdb's copy holds only in-frame clones and misses some; the assay was immunoSEQ multiplex PCR. Counted here are fewer than 3,000 clones, approximately 36% occurring once; the ten biggest clones make up less than 14%. The sequences come from lung tumor tissue, collected before any cancer treatment. The receptors were sampled from a male donor older than 55 with stage II squamous cell lung carcinoma.

This clone was detected a few times. The J gene is TRBJ1-4, the V gene TRBV6-8; D gene ambiguous. V was trimmed by 4 bases and J by 2 bases, leaving 11 bases between them. CDR1 and CDR2 (germline): MNHGY, SAAAGT. The CDR3 loop spans 15 amino acids. The CDR3, as DNA: TGTGCCAGCAGTTCCCTATCCAGTACTAATGAAAAACTGTTTTTT. Translated, it gives CASSSLSSTNEKLFF.

The chain couples TRBV14 to TRBJ1-4; no reliable D call. CDR3 length: 17 residues. Germline CDR1 reads SGHDN; CDR2 reads FVKESK. Trimming took 2 bases from V and 3 from J, leaving 16 bases between them. The CDR3 sequence: CASSQYRSTLPNEKLFF. For the CDR3, the DNA is TGTGCCAGCAGCCAATACAGAAGTACCTTGCCTAATGAAAAACTGTTTTTT.

This clone was seen a single time. J is TRBJ2-5 and V is TRBV14, with a possible D match to TRBD2 (6 bases). V lost 2 bases, J lost 5 bases, and 15 bases lay in between. Germline CDR1 is SGHDN and CDR2 is FVKESK. The CDR3 runs to 15 residues. CDR3 nucleotide sequence: TGTGCCAGCAGCCAACTGAAGGGAGGAGAGGAGACCCAGTACTTC. Protein product: CASSQLKGGEETQYF. The variable domain in full, with the rest retrieved from reference TRBV14 and TRBJ2-5, is EAGVTQFPSHSVIEKGQTVTLRCDPISGHDNLYWYRRVMGKEIKFLLHFVKESKQDESGMPNNRFLAERTGGTYSTLKVQPAELEDSGVYFCASSQLKGGEETQYFGPGTRLLVL.

The V call is TRBV19, the J call TRBJ2-3; TRBD1 aligns across 7 bases. Germline loops: CDR1 LNHDA, CDR2 SQIVND (reference sequence). This CDR3 is 14 amino acids long. Germline trimming cut 7 bases from V and 3 bases from J; bases unmatched to any gene: 7. The CDR3 here is CASTRTGQTDTQYF. The CDR3 bases are TGTGCCAGTACAAGGACAGGTCAAACAGATACGCAGTATTTT.

The rearrangement links TRBV10-2 to TRBJ2-7; D is ambiguous. The CDR3 is 15 residues long. Trimming stripped 4 bases from V and 0 bases from J, with 13 bases between. Germline CDR1 is WSHSY and CDR2 is SAAADI. DNA of the CDR3: TGCGCCAGCAGTGTCCGGGTCCTAGTCTCCTACGAGCAGTACTTC. Protein: CASSVRVLVSYEQYF.

V and J are TRBV18 and TRBJ1-4; tentatively, D is TRBD1 (5 bases). The length of the CDR3 is 14 residues. Germline V gives CDR1 KGHSH, CDR2 LQKENI. Trimming stripped 2 bases from V and 8 bases from J, with 12 bases between. The CDR3 bases are TGTGCCAGCTCACCATCCGGGACGATGGAAAAACTGTTTTTT. Translated: CASSPSGTMEKLFF.

The gene calls are TRBV28 and TRBJ1-5; TRBD1 is a possible D gene (6 bases). The germline V and J ends were trimmed by 6 bases and 5 bases, with 14 bases remaining between them. The length of the CDR3 is 14 residues. CDR1 and CDR2 (germline): MDHEN, SYDVKM. As DNA, the CDR3 is TGTGCCAGCAGCCCGGGACAACACCATCAGCCCCAGCATTTT. Its protein is CASSPGQHHQPQHF.

This chain joins TRBV29-1 and TRBJ2-2; possible D gene TRBD2, 6 bases. The CDR3 contains 14 residues. From germline, CDR1 is SQVTM and CDR2 ANQGSEA. Between the trimmed V and J ends, which lost 3 bases and 6 bases, there was a span of 14 bases. The CDR3 protein is CSVDPGGGPGELFF. CDR3 nucleotide sequence: TGCAGCGTTGACCCGGGTGGAGGGCCCGGGGAGCTGTTTTTT.

The chain combines TRBV9 with TRBJ2-1; TRBD1 agrees at 7 bases. CDR3 size: 16 residues. Germline CDR1 SGDLS, CDR2 YYNGEE. The V segment lost 4 bases and the J segment 3 bases; nucleotides outside the gene matches: 10. The CDR3 here is CASSTPGQSFYNEQFF. CDR3 DNA sequence: TGTGCCAGCAGCACCCCGGGACAGAGCTTCTACAATGAGCAGTTCTTC.

This clone was picked up a small number of times. V gene TRBV6-8 combines with J gene TRBJ2-4; 7 bases match TRBD2. Germline V CDR1 and CDR2: MNHGY, SAAAGT. The CDR3 length is 14 residues. V shed 5 bases, J shed 5 bases, and the junction held 6 bases outside the gene matches. This chain's CDR3 is CASSSGAEQNIQYF. CDR3 in DNA: TGTGCCAGCAGTAGCGGGGCAGAGCAAAACATTCAGTACTTC.

The chain joins TRBV19 to TRBJ2-6; possible D gene TRBD2, 6 bases. V was pared by 3 bases and J by 0 bases, with 9 bases between. The CDR3 runs 16 residues. The germline V gene encodes CDR1 LNHDA and CDR2 SQIVND (reference sequence). The CDR3 region is CASSILGGSGANVLTF. The CDR3 bases are TGTGCCAGTAGTATTTTGGGAGGCTCTGGGGCCAACGTCCTGACTTTC.

This clone has a single count. The CDR3 DNA follows: TGTGCCTGGACCTCTAGACAGGGGCCTGGAAACACCATATATTTT. Residues: CAWTSRQGPGNTIYF. The J gene is TRBJ1-3, the V gene TRBV30, with TRBD1 matching 8 bases. The CDR3 runs 15 residues. Germline V gene data show CDR1 as GTSNPN and CDR2 as SVGIG (reference sequence). The V gene end was trimmed by 4 bases and the J gene end by 2 bases; junction bases not matched to a gene: 7.

This clone was detected only a few times. CDR3 in DNA: TGTGCCAGCAGCCGGGACAGGGTAAACTATGGCTACACCTTC. The encoded protein is CASSRDRVNYGYTF. The J gene is TRBJ1-2, the V gene TRBV6-8; 9 bases are shared with TRBD1. The CDR3 sequence is 14 residues long. J gave up 2 bases and V 6 bases, and 4 bases lay outside the gene matches. Germline CDR1 is MNHGY and CDR2 is SAAAGT.

In its sample, this clone was seen a few times. The V gene is TRBV6-1, the J gene TRBJ2-1; maybe TRBD1 (6 bases). The CDR3 contains 15 residues. The germline gives CDR1 MNHNS, CDR2 SASEGT. The V end was cut by 1 base, the J end by 7 bases, with 14 bases between. The chain's CDR3 is CASSEGGLRGNEQFF. The CDR3 DNA reads as TGTGCCAGCAGTGAAGGTGGACTGAGGGGGAATGAGCAGTTCTTC.

Judged by abundance, this clone is medium-sized. An end of the junction does not agree with germline; a read error may underlie this. Owing to an unread or ambiguous base, the encoded residue is reported as X. J is TRBJ1-2 and V is TRBV11-3; 7 bases agree with TRBD1. Germline V gene sequence: CDR1 SGHNT, CDR2 YENEEA. CDR3 length: 16 amino acids. The DNA for the CDR3 is TGTGCCAGCARCTTAAGTTCAGGGGGACGGTCCTATGGCTACACCTTC. Protein: CASXLSSGGRSYGYTF.

This clone has just one count. This chain uses TRBV28 with TRBJ1-1, with D maybe TRBD1 (5 bases). The V and J ends lost 2 bases and 5 bases respectively, with 12 bases between them. CDR1 is MDHEN and CDR2 is SYDVKM in the germline V gene. The CDR3 has 14 residues. CDR3: CASSLIGASTEAFF. CDR3 in DNA: TGTGCCAGCAGTTTAATCGGGGCCAGTACTGAAGCTTTCTTT.

The chain recombines TRBV11-3 with TRBJ2-1, with TRBD2 matching over 9 bases. CDR3 size: 15 residues. The V gene's germline CDR1 is SGHNT and CDR2 YENEEA. V lost 4 bases, J lost 8 bases, and 9 bases stayed unmatched. Here the CDR3 DNA reads TGTGCCAGCAGCTCTCCCAGCGGGGGGATCTATGAGCAGTTCTTC. This encodes CASSSPSGGIYEQFF.

The rearrangement joins TRBV6-8 to TRBJ2-7; 9 bases are a match to TRBD2. Trimming removed 0 bases from V and 4 bases from J; junction bases left unmatched: 4. The CDR3 runs 15 residues. Germline lookup yields CDR1 MNHGY and CDR2 SAAAGT. CDR3 region: CASSYSTSGPYEQYF. CDR3 DNA: TGTGCCAGCAGTTACTCTACTAGCGGGCCATACGAGCAGTACTTC.

The rearrangement uses TRBV19 and TRBJ2-1; TRBD1 matches 9 bases. Germline V gives CDR1 LNHDA, CDR2 SQIVND (reference sequence). The length of the CDR3 is 15 residues. Trimming removed 7 bases from V and 4 bases from J; junction bases left unmatched: 8. DNA for the CDR3: TGTGCCAGTACCCCCGGGACAGGGCATTACAATGAGCAGTTCTTC. This sequence encodes CASTPGTGHYNEQFF.

This clone has a handful of counts. The J gene is TRBJ2-7, the V gene TRBV6-7; TRBD1 matches at 8 bases. TRBV6-7 is an ORF; its function is uncertain. Trimming cost V 5 bases and J 3 bases; bases outside gene matches: 12. The length of the CDR3 is 16 residues. CDR3 loop: CASSRPGGQGFYEQYF. Written as DNA, the CDR3 is TGTGCCAGCAGTCGCCCCGGTGGACAGGGCTTCTACGAGCAGTACTTC.

This clone is judged large. This chain uses TRBV30 with TRBJ2-7; no reliable D call. In germline, CDR1 is GTSNPN, CDR2 SVGIG (reference sequence). V was trimmed by 7 bases and J by 0 bases, leaving 13 bases between them. This CDR3 is built from 13 residues. DNA of the CDR3: TGTGCCTCCGGAAGGGTCCTCTCCTACGAGCAGTACTTC. It translates to CASGRVLSYEQYF.

This clone occurred a few times. At one boundary the junction diverges from the germline segment, which might be a read error. Some base is unread or ambiguous, which is why its residue reads as X. The chain has TRBV11-3 and TRBJ2-2; tentative D call: TRBD1 (6 bases). The germline gives CDR1 SGHNT, CDR2 YENEEA. The CDR3 has 16 amino acids. CDR3 DNA: TGTGCCAGCAGCCAACTGACAGGCTGGGGCACCGGGRAGCTGTTTTTT. Its protein product is CASSQLTGWGTGXLFF.

This chain links TRBV28 with TRBJ1-5; D is uncertain. Germline values: CDR1 MDHEN, CDR2 SYDVKM. The CDR3 consists of 17 residues. Between the trimmed V and J ends, which lost 2 bases and 1 base, there was a span of 15 bases. Here the CDR3 reads CASSLLVSGTSNQPQHF. The CDR3 nucleotides read TGTGCCAGCAGTTTACTCGTGTCGGGAACGAGCAATCAGCCCCAGCATTTT.

V is TRBV10-1 and J is TRBJ1-5; D gene ambiguous. The CDR3 has 13 amino acids. CDR1 and CDR2 (germline): WNHNN, SYGVQD (reference sequence). V was clipped by 0 bases and J by 10 bases, with 10 bases between them. DNA of the CDR3: TGCGCCAGCAGTGAGTCCCCTGAGGGACCCCAGCATTTT. This translates into CASSESPEGPQHF.

This clone occurred a few times. This chain links TRBV25-1 with TRBJ1-2; D not certain. The CDR3 contains 15 residues. Germline V gene lookup returns CDR1 MGHDK and CDR2 SYGVNS. Trimming shortened V by 3 bases and J by 8 bases, and 19 bases separated the two germline ends. CDR3 coding DNA: TGTGCCAGCAGTGATGGCCGGGAGGGCGTCGGGGGCTACACCTTC. Protein product: CASSDGREGVGGYTF.

This rearrangement joins TRBV28 to TRBJ1-6; no clear D. Germline V CDR1 and CDR2: MDHEN, SYDVKM. The CDR3 contains 15 residues. V was pared by 7 bases and J by 7 bases, with 17 bases between. CDR3: CASKRRSPNNSPLHF. Here the CDR3 DNA reads TGTGCCAGCAAAAGGAGGTCACCAAACAATTCACCCCTCCACTTT.

The chain is built from TRBV19 and TRBJ2-3; 9 bases map to TRBD2. The J segment lost 4 bases and the V segment lost 2 bases, leaving 7 bases of the junction unmatched. The CDR3 runs to 16 residues. Germline V gene lookup returns CDR1 LNHDA and CDR2 SQIVND (reference sequence). The CDR3 DNA follows: TGTGCCAGTAGTATACGGTCGCGGGAGGGCCCAGATACGCAGTATTTT. Translating gives CASSIRSREGPDTQYF.

By share of the sample, this clone is medium-sized. This rearrangement joins TRBV11-3 to TRBJ2-1, with TRBD2 matching over 8 bases. The V gene's germline CDR1 is SGHNT and CDR2 YENEEA. The trim removed 4 bases at V and 7 bases at J, leaving 9 bases unmatched. The CDR3 runs to 15 residues. The CDR3 sequence: CASSSPGGARNEQFF. The CDR3, as DNA: TGTGCCAGCAGCTCCCCGGGAGGGGCACGAAATGAGCAGTTCTTC.